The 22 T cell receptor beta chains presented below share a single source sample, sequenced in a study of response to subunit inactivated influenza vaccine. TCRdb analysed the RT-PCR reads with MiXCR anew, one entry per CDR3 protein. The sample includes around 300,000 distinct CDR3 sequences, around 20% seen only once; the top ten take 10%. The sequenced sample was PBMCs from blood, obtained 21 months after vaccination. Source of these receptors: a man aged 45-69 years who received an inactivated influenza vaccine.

Here the CDR3 DNA reads TGTGCCAGCAGCGTAGGCAGGGGGAGCACCGGGGAGCTGTTTTTT. Its protein product is CASSVGRGSTGELFF. The chain recombines TRBV9 with TRBJ2-2; 7 positions match TRBD1. Germline values: CDR1 SGDLS, CDR2 YYNGEE. The CDR3 runs 15 residues. Unmatched junction bases numbered 3, after V lost 0 bases and J lost 4 bases.

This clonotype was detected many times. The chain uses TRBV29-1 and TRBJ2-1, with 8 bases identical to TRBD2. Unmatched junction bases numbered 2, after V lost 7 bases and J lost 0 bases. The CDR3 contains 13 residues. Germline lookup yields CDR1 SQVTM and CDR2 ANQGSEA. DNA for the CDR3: TGCAGCGACAGCGGGGGCTCCTACAATGAGCAGTTCTTC. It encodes CSDSGGSYNEQFF.

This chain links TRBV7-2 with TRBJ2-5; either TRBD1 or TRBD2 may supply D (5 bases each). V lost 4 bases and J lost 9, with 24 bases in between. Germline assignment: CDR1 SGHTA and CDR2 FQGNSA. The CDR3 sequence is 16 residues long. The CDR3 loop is CASSSGTQPLLWSQYF. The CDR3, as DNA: TGTGCCAGCAGCTCTGGGACGCAACCCCTACTTTGGTCCCAGTACTTC.

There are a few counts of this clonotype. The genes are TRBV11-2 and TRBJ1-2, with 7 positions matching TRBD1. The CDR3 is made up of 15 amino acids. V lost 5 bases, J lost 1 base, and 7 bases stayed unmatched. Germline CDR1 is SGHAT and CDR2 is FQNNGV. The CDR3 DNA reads TGTGCCAGCAGCAGGGGACAGACTTTTAACTATGGCTACACCTTC. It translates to CASSRGQTFNYGYTF.

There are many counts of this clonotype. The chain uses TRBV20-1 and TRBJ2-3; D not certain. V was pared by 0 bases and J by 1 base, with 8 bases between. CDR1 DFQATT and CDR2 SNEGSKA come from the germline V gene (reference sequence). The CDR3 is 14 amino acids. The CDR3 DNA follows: TGCAGTGCTAGAGATTGGGCGGGCACAGATACGCAGTATTTT. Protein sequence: CSARDWAGTDTQYF.

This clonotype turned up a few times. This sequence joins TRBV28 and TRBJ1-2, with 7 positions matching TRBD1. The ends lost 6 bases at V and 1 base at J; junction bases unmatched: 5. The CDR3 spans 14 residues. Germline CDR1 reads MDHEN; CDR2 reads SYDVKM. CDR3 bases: TGTGCCAGCAGAAGGACAGGCGATAACTATGGCTACACCTTC. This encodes CASRRTGDNYGYTF.

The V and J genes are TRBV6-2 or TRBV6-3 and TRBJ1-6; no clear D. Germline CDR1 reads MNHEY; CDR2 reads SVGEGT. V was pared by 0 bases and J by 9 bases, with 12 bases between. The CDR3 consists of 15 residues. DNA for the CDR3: TGTGCCAGCAGTTACTCGTTGACGTGGTCTTCACCCCTCCACTTT. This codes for CASSYSLTWSSPLHF.

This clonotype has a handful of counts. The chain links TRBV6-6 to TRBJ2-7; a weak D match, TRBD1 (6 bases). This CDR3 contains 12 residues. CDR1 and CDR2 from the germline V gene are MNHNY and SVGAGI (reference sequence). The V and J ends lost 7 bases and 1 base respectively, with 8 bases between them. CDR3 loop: CASKDRSYEQYF. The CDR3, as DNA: TGTGCCAGCAAGGACAGATCCTACGAGCAGTACTTC.

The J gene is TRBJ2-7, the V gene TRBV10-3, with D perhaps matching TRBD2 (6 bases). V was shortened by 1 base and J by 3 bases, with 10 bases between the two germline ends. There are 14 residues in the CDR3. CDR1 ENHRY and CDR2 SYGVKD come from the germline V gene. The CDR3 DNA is TGTGCCATCAGTGAGTTCCCGGGGGACTACGAGCAGTACTTC. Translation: CAISEFPGDYEQYF.

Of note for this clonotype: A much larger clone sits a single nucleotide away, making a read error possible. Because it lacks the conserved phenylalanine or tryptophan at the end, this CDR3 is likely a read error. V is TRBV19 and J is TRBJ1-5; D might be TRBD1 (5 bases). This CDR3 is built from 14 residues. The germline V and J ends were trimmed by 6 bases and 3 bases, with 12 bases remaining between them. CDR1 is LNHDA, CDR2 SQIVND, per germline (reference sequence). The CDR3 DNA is TGTGCCAGTAGCCAACGAGGGGCCAATCAGCCCCAGCATTAT. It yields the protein CASSQRGANQPQHY.

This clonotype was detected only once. In DNA form, the CDR3 reads TGTGCCAGCAGCTTCGGACAGGGGGCTCGCGGGGAGCTGTTTTTT. Protein: CASSFGQGARGELFF. This chain links TRBV5-5 with TRBJ2-2, with 11 bases fitting TRBD1. CDR1 SGHKS and CDR2 YYEKEE come from the germline V gene (reference sequence). V trimming: 2 bases; J trimming: 7 bases; junction bases outside the gene matches: 4. The CDR3 runs 15 residues.

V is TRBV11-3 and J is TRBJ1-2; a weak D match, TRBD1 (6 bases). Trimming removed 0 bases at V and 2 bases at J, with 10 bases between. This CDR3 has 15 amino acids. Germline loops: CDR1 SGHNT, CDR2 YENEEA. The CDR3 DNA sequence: TGTGCCAGCAGCTTAGAGGGGGGCGTCAACTATGGCTACACCTTC. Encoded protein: CASSLEGGVNYGYTF.

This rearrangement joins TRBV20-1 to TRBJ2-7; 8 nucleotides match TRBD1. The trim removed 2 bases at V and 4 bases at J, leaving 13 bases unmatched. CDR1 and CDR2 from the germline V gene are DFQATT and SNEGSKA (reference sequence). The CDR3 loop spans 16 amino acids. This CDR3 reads CSARYGTRGLDYEQYF. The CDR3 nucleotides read TGCAGTGCTAGATATGGCACCAGGGGGCTCGATTACGAGCAGTACTTC.

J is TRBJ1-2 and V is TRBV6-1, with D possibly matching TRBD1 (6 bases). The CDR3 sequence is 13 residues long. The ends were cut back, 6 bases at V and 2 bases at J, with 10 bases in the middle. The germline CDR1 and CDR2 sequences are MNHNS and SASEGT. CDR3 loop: CASRGTGNYGYTF. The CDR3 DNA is TGTGCCAGCAGGGGTACAGGGAACTATGGCTACACCTTC.

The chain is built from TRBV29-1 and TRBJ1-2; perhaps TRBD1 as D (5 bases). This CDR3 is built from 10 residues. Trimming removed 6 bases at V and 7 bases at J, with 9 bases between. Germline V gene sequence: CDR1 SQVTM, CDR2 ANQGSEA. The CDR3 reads CSVRALGYTF. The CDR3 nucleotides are TGCAGCGTCAGGGCTCTTGGCTACACCTTC.

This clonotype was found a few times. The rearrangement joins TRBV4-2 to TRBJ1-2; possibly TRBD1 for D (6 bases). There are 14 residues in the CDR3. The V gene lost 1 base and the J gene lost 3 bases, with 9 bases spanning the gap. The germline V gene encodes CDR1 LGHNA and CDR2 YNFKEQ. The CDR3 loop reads CASSQGRGDYGYTF. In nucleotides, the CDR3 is TGTGCCAGCAGCCAAGGCAGGGGTGACTATGGCTACACCTTC.

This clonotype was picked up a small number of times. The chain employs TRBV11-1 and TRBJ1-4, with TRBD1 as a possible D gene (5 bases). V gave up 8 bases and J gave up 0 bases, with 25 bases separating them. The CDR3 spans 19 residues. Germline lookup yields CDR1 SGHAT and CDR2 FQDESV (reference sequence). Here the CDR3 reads CASSYRGRLLTSTNEKLFF. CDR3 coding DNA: TGTGCCAGCTCATATAGGGGACGGCTGCTTACCTCAACTAATGAAAAACTGTTTTTT.

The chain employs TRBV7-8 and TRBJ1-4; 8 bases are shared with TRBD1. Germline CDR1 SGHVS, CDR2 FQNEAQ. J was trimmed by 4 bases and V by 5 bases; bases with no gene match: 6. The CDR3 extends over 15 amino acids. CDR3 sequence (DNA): TGTGCCAGCAGCCAAGACAGGGGATATAATGAAAAACTGTTTTTT. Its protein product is CASSQDRGYNEKLFF.

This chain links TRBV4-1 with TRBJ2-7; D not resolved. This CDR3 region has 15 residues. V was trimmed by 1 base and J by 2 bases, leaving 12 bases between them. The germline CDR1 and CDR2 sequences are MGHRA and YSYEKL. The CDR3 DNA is TGCGCCAGCAGCCAAGCCTTCGTTGTCACCTACGAGCAGTACTTC. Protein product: CASSQAFVVTYEQYF.

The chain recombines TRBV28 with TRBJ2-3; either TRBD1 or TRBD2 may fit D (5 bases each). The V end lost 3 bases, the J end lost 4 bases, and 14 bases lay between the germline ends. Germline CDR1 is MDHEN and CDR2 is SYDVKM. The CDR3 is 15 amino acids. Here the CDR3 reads CASSLRSRGADTQYF. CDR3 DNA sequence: TGTGCCAGCAGTTTGCGGTCCAGAGGGGCAGATACGCAGTATTTT.

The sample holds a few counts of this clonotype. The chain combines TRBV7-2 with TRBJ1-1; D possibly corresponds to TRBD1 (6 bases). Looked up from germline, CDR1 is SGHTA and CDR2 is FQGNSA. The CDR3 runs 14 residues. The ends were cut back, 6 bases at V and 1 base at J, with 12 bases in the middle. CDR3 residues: CASRTGQRNTEAFF. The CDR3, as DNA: TGTGCCAGCAGAACAGGACAGAGGAACACTGAAGCTTTCTTT. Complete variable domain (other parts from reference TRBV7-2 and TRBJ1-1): GAGVSQSPSNKVTEKGKDVELRCDPISGHTALYWYRQSLGQGLEFLIYFQGNSAPDKSGLPSDRFSAERTGGSVSTLTIQRTQQEDSAVYLCASRTGQRNTEAFFGQGTRLTVV.

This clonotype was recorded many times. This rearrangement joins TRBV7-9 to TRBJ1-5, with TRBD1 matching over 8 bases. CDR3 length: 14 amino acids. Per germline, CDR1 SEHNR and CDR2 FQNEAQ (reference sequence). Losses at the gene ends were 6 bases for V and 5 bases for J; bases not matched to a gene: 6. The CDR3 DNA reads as TGTGCCAGCAGTCAGGACAGGGTTGATCAGCCCCAGCATTTT. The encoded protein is CASSQDRVDQPQHF.